The clone carrying this T cell receptor beta chain has just a few counts. Its antigen is undetermined. The data are from a study of identical twins. Study observations and caveats: Model-predicted out-of-frame TCR alpha sharing fell below observed values in monozygotic twins. Carriage of fewer insertions was seen in abundant cord blood beta clonotypes, whereas memory repertoires showed none. Without tracking the same donors, conclusions rested on cross-sectional statistical analysis.

TCRdb re-derived calls from the 5' RACE reads in MiXCR, one entry per CDR3 protein. The sample lists a few hundred thousand distinct CDR3 sequences, roughly 8% occurring once. Germline V gene sequence: CDR1 MNHEY, CDR2 SMNVEV (reference sequence). The CDR3 runs 13 residues. Trimming left V 2 bases short and J 8 bases short, with 12 bases between. The data also belong to a second study, concerning yellow fever vaccine responses in identical twins.

Sequencing input: CD8+ T cells sorted from blood. The origin of this receptor is a woman aged 18-35 years in good health. The genes are TRBV27 and TRBJ1-2; D not certain. The CDR3 bases are TGTGCCAGCAGTTTAGGGCCCTGGGAAGGCTACACCTTC. It encodes CASSLGPWEGYTF.